These 26 T cell receptor beta chains were sequenced from one sample in a study of T cells in Graves' hyperthyroidism and ophthalmopathy. It was RNA transcripts that yielded the amplified TCR beta CDR3 regions. Using the HTBI primer set, a first-round RT-PCR was run on the TCR CDR3. In TCRdb, the multiplex PCR reads were re-called with MiXCR into one record per CDR3 protein. This sample yields about 210,000 distinct CDR3 sequences, of which roughly 17% are seen a single time; 50% belongs to the top ten. Material for sequencing was blood. Receptors originate from a man aged 45 to 65 with Graves' hyperthyroidism.

At least ten counts were recorded for this clonotype. Given a much more abundant clone one base away, this may be a read error. The rearrangement links TRBV30 to TRBJ1-5; no clear D gene. V lost 0 bases and J 4 bases, leaving 7 bases between the germline ends. This CDR3 is 13 amino acids long. Germline CDR1 and CDR2: GTSNPN and SVGIG (reference sequence). This chain's CDR3 is CAWSVRGNQPQHF. Written as DNA, the CDR3 is TGTGCCTGGAGTGTACGGGGAAATCAGCCCCAGCATTTT.

This rearrangement joins TRBV28 to TRBJ2-4; maybe TRBD1 (6 bases). Germline CDR1 MDHEN, CDR2 SYDVKM. The CDR3 sequence is 18 residues long. Trimming took 4 bases from V and 1 from J, leaving 20 bases between them. CDR3 sequence: CASSSPETGFFAKNIQYF. CDR3 nucleotides: TGTGCCAGCAGTTCCCCGGAAACAGGGTTTTTTGCCAAAAACATTCAGTACTTC.

This clonotype appeared a few times. A much larger clone differs from this one at a single base, so this may be a read error. This chain connects TRBV20-1 to TRBJ1-1, with 8 nucleotides matching TRBD1. J lost 6 bases, V lost 0 bases, and 9 bases had no gene match. Looked up from germline, CDR1 is DFQATT and CDR2 is SNEGSKA (reference sequence). This CDR3 is 15 amino acids long. CDR3 coding DNA: TGCAGTGCTAGAGATACGGACAGGGAAGGCGCTGAAGCTTTCTTT. It encodes CSARDTDREGAEAFF.

This clonotype was observed many times. The chain combines TRBV28 with TRBJ2-7; D perhaps matches TRBD2 (6 bases). Germline V lookup: CDR1 MDHEN, CDR2 SYDVKM. V dropped 7 bases and J dropped 4 bases, with 17 bases sitting between them. CDR3 length: 14 amino acids. The CDR3 here is CASNTLAGIYEQYF. The CDR3 DNA reads TGTGCCAGCAATACACTCGCGGGAATATACGAGCAGTACTTC.

In its sample, this clonotype was seen many times. This chain connects TRBV20-1 to TRBJ2-3; unclear D gene. The CDR3 covers 12 residues. Germline CDR1 DFQATT, CDR2 SNEGSKA (reference sequence). V was clipped by 0 bases and J by 5 bases, with 6 bases between them. CDR3: CSARDRQDTQYF. As DNA, the CDR3 is TGCAGTGCTAGAGATCGCCAAGATACGCAGTATTTT.

The chain joins TRBV6-2 or TRBV6-3 to TRBJ2-2, with unresolved D. V was cut by 4 bases and J by 2 bases, with 11 bases left in between. Looked up from germline, CDR1 is MNHEY and CDR2 is SVGEGT. This CDR3 contains 15 residues. CDR3 protein: CASSFPQLNTGELFF. CDR3 nucleotide sequence: TGTGCCAGCAGTTTCCCCCAGCTTAACACCGGGGAGCTGTTTTTT.

Notes on this clonotype: This sequence may be a read error, since a much larger clone differs from it by one base. V is TRBV20-1 and J is TRBJ2-7; 7 nucleotides match TRBD1. The CDR3 consists of 15 residues. CDR1 and CDR2 from the germline V gene are DFQATT and SNEGSKA (reference sequence). CDR3 sequence: CSARIPGQRLYERYF. CDR3 coding DNA: TGCAGTGCTAGGATTCCGGGACAGCGTCTTTACGAGCGGTACTTC.

This clonotype was seen a few times. The chain is built from TRBV5-5 and TRBJ2-5; D unclear. Per the germline V gene, CDR1 is SGHKS and CDR2 is YYEKEE (reference sequence). CDR3 length: 13 amino acids. Trimming took off 4 bases at V and 5 bases at J, with 12 bases between the two ends. The CDR3 bases are TGTGCCAGCAGCCTACAGAGGTTGGAGACCCAGTACTTC. This codes for CASSLQRLETQYF.

This clonotype was seen many times. V gene TRBV5-1 combines with J gene TRBJ2-7, with 8 bases lining up with TRBD2. CDR3 length: 16 amino acids. Germline CDR1 SGHRS, CDR2 YFSETQ. With 0 bases clipped from V and 7 bases from J, the junction kept 12 bases outside the gene matches. The CDR3 DNA follows: TGCGCCAGCAGCTTGGGAGGGTCGGTAGCGGGATATGAGCAGTACTTC. It codes for CASSLGGSVAGYEQYF.

V is TRBV7-2 and J is TRBJ2-7; the D is unclear. Deletions cut 3 bases from V and 5 bases from J, with 11 bases between. Germline values: CDR1 SGHTA, CDR2 FQGNSA. The CDR3 is 13 amino acids. CDR3 in DNA: TGTGCCAGCAGCTTGGGATCGAACAACGAGCAGTACTTC. Translation gives CASSLGSNNEQYF.

In this sample, this clonotype turned up many times. The V gene is TRBV6-1, the J gene TRBJ2-7; D uncertain. In germline, CDR1 is MNHNS, CDR2 SASEGT. The V gene lost 2 bases and the J gene lost 0 bases, with 8 bases spanning the gap. The length of the CDR3 is 14 residues. CDR3 DNA: TGTGCCAGCAGTGAATACTGGAGCTCCTACGAGCAGTACTTC. This sequence encodes CASSEYWSSYEQYF.

This clonotype was counted only a few times. The chain recombines TRBV5-1 with TRBJ2-5; D uncertain. Germline V gene data show CDR1 as SGHRS and CDR2 as YFSETQ. This CDR3 has 15 residues. V gave up 2 bases and J gave up 0 bases, with 11 bases separating them. The CDR3 DNA reads TGCGCCAGCAGCTTCCAAGACCCTAACCAAGAGACCCAGTACTTC. This sequence encodes CASSFQDPNQETQYF.

J is TRBJ1-5 and V is TRBV27; possibly TRBD1 for D (6 bases). Germline V lookup: CDR1 MNHEY, CDR2 SMNVEV (reference sequence). The ends were cut back, 5 bases at V and 0 bases at J, with 17 bases in the middle. This CDR3 is built from 17 residues. CDR3 in DNA: TGTGCCAGCAGTATCAGGGGAGGCGGGGATAGCAATCAGCCCCAGCATTTT. Translated: CASSIRGGGDSNQPQHF.

This clonotype came up a few times. V and J are TRBV25-1 and TRBJ2-7; the match to TRBD2 covers 10 bases. Germline trimming cut 1 base from V and 7 bases from J; bases unmatched to any gene: 7. The CDR3 is made up of 15 amino acids. Germline CDR1 reads MGHDK; CDR2 reads SYGVNS. In DNA, the CDR3 is TGTGCCAGCAGTGAATGGGTAGCGGGAGGTGGAGAGCAGTACTTC. Translated, it gives CASSEWVAGGGEQYF.

This clonotype was found many times. This sequence joins TRBV12-5 and TRBJ2-5; D may be TRBD1 (6 bases). CDR1 and CDR2 from the germline V gene are LGHNT and FRNRAP. The CDR3 is 16 amino acids. V lost 0 bases and J lost 2, with 13 bases in between. In DNA, the CDR3 is TGTGCTAGTGGTTTGGTACTCGGGACACCTCAAGAGACCCAGTACTTC. The encoded protein is CASGLVLGTPQETQYF.

To note about this clonotype: This sequence may be a read error, since a much larger clone differs from it by one base. J is TRBJ2-7 and V is TRBV2; possibly TRBD2 for D (7 bases). Germline CDR1 SNHLY, CDR2 FYNNEI. Deletions cut 11 bases from V and 4 bases from J, with 21 bases between. This CDR3 contains 14 residues. The CDR3 DNA reads TGTGCCTCCGCGGGGGCTATCGAGAAATACGAGCAGTACTTC. It yields the protein CASAGAIEKYEQYF.

This clonotype was recorded at least ten times. The rearrangement uses TRBV28 and TRBJ2-2, with TRBD2 as a possible D gene (5 bases). Trimming pared 4 bases from V and 1 base from J, leaving 10 bases between. The CDR3 length is 15 residues. Per germline, CDR1 MDHEN and CDR2 SYDVKM. CDR3 bases: TGTGCCAGCAGTTCCCAGCGGAAGAACACCGGGGAGCTGTTTTTT. Protein sequence: CASSSQRKNTGELFF. Supplemented by reference TRBV28 and TRBJ2-2, the full variable domain reads DVKVTQSSRYLVKRTGEKVFLECVQDMDHENMFWYRQDPGLGLRLIYFSYDVKMKEKGDIPEGYSVSREKKERFSLILESASTNQTSMYLCASSSQRKNTGELFFGEGSRLTVL.

This clonotype was counted ten times or more. The J gene is TRBJ2-7, the V gene TRBV12-3 or TRBV12-4; 12 bases align to TRBD2. V lost 8 bases and J lost 6; bases outside the gene matches: 8. This CDR3 comprises 14 residues. The CDR3 here is CASGRLAGDGEQYF. The CDR3 DNA reads as TGTGCCAGCGGAAGACTAGCGGGAGATGGCGAGCAGTACTTC.

Many counts were recorded for this clonotype. The V gene is TRBV28, the J gene TRBJ2-7; weak D call: TRBD1 (5 bases). This CDR3 has 14 amino acids. Germline V gene sequence: CDR1 MDHEN, CDR2 SYDVKM. Deletions cut 1 base from V and 6 bases from J, with 13 bases between. The CDR3 DNA reads as TGTGCCAGCAGTTTATTGGCCAGGGATGGCGAGCAGTACTTC. This sequence encodes CASSLLARDGEQYF.

CDR3 DNA: TGTGCCAGCAGTTACAAGAACAGCAATCAGCCCCAGCATTTT. Encoded protein: CASSYKNSNQPQHF. The V gene is TRBV6-5, the J gene TRBJ1-5, with D unclear. CDR3 size: 14 residues. V gave up 2 bases and J gave up 1 base, with 6 bases separating them. Germline CDR1 is MNHEY and CDR2 is SVGAGI.

This clonotype was detected only a few times. V gene TRBV2 combines with J gene TRBJ1-5; D ambiguous. The CDR3 contains 15 residues. Between the trimmed V and J ends, which lost 3 bases and 0 bases, there was a span of 9 bases. The germline CDR1 and CDR2 sequences are SNHLY and FYNNEI. The CDR3 here is CASSEAVYSNQPQHF. Written as DNA, the CDR3 is TGTGCCAGCAGTGAGGCAGTCTATAGCAATCAGCCCCAGCATTTT. The entire variable domain, with the rest obtained from reference TRBV2 and TRBJ1-5, is as follows: EPEVTQTPSHQVTQMGQEVILRCVPISNHLYFYWYRQILGQKVEFLVSFYNNEISEKSEIFDDQFSVERPDGSNFTLKIRSTKLEDSAMYFCASSEAVYSNQPQHFGDGTRLSIL.

The sample holds many counts of this clonotype. The chain is built from TRBV12-3 or TRBV12-4 and TRBJ1-5; possibly TRBD1 for D (6 bases). This CDR3 spans 17 amino acids. V shed 1 base and J shed 4 bases, with 17 bases lying between them. The CDR3 loop reads CASSLDRRDKVNQPQHF. The DNA for the CDR3 is TGTGCCAGCAGTTTAGATCGAAGGGACAAGGTTAATCAGCCCCAGCATTTT.

Details on this clonotype: This may be a read error, as it is one base from a much larger clone. V gene TRBV20-1 combines with J gene TRBJ2-7, with TRBD1 matching 9 bases. V lost 5 bases to trimming and J lost 6 bases; unmatched junction nucleotides: 11. CDR3 length: 14 amino acids. The germline gives CDR1 DFQATT, CDR2 SNEGSKA (reference sequence). CDR3 in amino acids: CSAGQADRGGEQYF. Written as DNA, the CDR3 is TGCAGTGCTGGTCAGGCGGACAGGGGAGGCGAGCAGTACTTC.

This clonotype was counted once. The chain has TRBV12-3 or TRBV12-4 and TRBJ2-2; TRBD1 might be the D (6 bases). The length of the CDR3 is 14 residues. V was shortened by 7 bases and J by 5 bases, with 14 bases between the two germline ends. The CDR3 DNA follows: TGTGCCAGCATACAGGGTTGGGGGACCGGGGAGCTGTTTTTT. Protein product: CASIQGWGTGELFF.

In this sample, this clonotype turned up a few times. Relative to the germline gene, one junction end is altered; a read error may explain this. The CDR3 coding sequence is TGTGCCAGCAGCTTTTTCAATGAGCAGCTCTTC. Its protein product is CASSFFNEQLF. This chain joins TRBV7-2 and TRBJ2-1, with D unresolved. This CDR3 is 11 amino acids long. CDR1 and CDR2 from the germline V gene are SGHTA and FQGNSA.

This clonotype was detected a few times. This chain joins TRBV2 and TRBJ2-1; D not resolved. V dropped 2 bases and J dropped 10 bases, with 6 bases sitting between them. Germline V gene lookup returns CDR1 SNHLY and CDR2 FYNNEI. The CDR3 length is 11 residues. CDR3 DNA: TGTGCCAGCAGTGAACTGAAGGAGCAGTTCTTC. Residues: CASSELKEQFF.